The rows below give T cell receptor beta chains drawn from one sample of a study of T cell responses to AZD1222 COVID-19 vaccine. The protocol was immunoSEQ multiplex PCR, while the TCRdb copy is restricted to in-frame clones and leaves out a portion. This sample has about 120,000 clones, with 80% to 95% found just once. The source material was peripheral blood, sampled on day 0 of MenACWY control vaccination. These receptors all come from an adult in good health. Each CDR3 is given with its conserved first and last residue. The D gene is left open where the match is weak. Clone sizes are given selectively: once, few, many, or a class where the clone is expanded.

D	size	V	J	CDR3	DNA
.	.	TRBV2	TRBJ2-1	CASSETGLISSYNEQFF	TGTGCCAGCAGTGAAACCGGACTTATTAGCTCCTACAATGAGCAGTTCTTC
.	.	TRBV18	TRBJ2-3	CASSPNTAADTQYF	TGTGCCAGCTCACCGAACACCGCCGCAGATACGCAGTATTTT
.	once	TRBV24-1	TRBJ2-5	CATGSWGKETQYF	TGTGCCACCGGTTCTTGGGGCAAAGAGACCCAGTACTTC
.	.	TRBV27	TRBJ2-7	CASSLPRRNEQYF	TGTGCCAGCAGTTTACCAAGGAGAAACGAGCAGTACTTC
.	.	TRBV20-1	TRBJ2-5	CSARDQKTQYF	TGCAGTGCTAGAGATCAGAAGACCCAGTACTTC
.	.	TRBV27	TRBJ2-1	CASSPGQPKDEQFF	TGTGCCAGCAGTCCCGGACAGCCGAAGGATGAGCAGTTCTTC
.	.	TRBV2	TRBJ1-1	CASTTSGLNTEAFF	TGTGCCAGCACCACGTCGGGTTTGAACACTGAAGCTTTCTTT
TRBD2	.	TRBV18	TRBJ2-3	CASSPPWAAGGPDTQYF	TGTGCCAGCTCACCACCTTGGGCAGCGGGGGGGCCGGATACGCAGTATTTT
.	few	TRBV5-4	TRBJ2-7	CASSLAPDITYEQYF	TGTGCCAGCAGCTTGGCTCCGGATATTACCTACGAGCAGTACTTC
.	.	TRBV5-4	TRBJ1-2	CASSLGGGSYGYTF	TGTGCCAGCAGCTTGGGAGGTGGATCGTATGGCTACACCTTC
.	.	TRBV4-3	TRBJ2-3	CASSHSFPTTRSTDTQYF	TGCGCCAGCAGCCATTCCTTTCCAACGACTAGAAGCACAGATACGCAGTATTTT
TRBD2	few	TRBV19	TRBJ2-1	CASAHGRTSEYNEQFF	TGTGCCAGTGCACATGGAAGGACTAGCGAATACAATGAGCAGTTCTTC
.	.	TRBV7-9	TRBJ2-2	CASSLEGPTGELFF	TGTGCCAGCAGCTTAGAGGGGCCCACCGGGGAGCTGTTTTTT
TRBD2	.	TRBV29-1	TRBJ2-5	CSVDGTSGGALRPEETQYF	TGCAGCGTTGATGGGACTAGCGGGGGGGCCTTGCGACCCGAGGAGACCCAGTACTTC
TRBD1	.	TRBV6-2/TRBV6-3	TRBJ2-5	CASSYSVQGVQDPYQETQYF	TGTGCCAGCAGTTACTCGGTACAGGGGGTCCAGGACCCGTACCAAGAGACCCAGTACTTC
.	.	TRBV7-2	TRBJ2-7	CASSWTGTDSYEQYF	TGTGCCAGCAGTTGGACCGGGACGGACTCCTACGAGCAGTACTTC
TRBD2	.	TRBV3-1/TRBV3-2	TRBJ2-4	CASSPGGAGSLAKNIQYF	TGTGCCAGCAGCCCCGGGGGGGCCGGATCGCTAGCCAAAAACATTCAGTACTTC
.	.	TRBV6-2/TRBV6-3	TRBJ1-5	CASSKSAGFNQPQHF	TGTGCCAGCAGTAAGTCAGCGGGTTTTAATCAGCCCCAGCATTTT
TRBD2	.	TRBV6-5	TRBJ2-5	CASSYLGSGSGETQYF	TGTGCCAGCAGTTACTTGGGTAGCGGGAGTGGTGAGACCCAGTACTTC
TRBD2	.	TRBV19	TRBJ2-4	CASSSAGLALGGIQYF	TGTGCCAGTAGTTCAGCGGGGTTGGCCCTTGGGGGCATTCAGTACTTC
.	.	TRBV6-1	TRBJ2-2	CASRKTENTGELFF	TGTGCCAGCAGGAAGACAGAAAACACCGGGGAGCTGTTTTTT
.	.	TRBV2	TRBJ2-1	CASSGDQKGRFF	TGTGCCAGCAGTGGTGACCAGAAGGGCCGGTTCTTC
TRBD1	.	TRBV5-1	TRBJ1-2	CASSFSTGGNLLANYGYTF	TGCGCCAGCAGCTTCTCGACAGGGGGCAATTTGTTAGCTAACTATGGCTACACCTTC